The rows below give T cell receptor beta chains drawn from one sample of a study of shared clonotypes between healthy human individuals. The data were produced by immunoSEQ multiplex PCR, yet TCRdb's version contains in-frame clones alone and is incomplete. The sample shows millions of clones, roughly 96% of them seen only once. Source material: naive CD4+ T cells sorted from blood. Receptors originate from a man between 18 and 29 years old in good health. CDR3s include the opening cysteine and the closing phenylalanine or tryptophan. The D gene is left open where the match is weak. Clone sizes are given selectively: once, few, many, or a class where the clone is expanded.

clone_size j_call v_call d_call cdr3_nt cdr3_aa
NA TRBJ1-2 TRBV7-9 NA TGTGCCAGCAGCTTAGACTTTCTGGGTTATGGCTACACCTTC CASSLDFLGYGYTF
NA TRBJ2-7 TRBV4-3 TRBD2 TGCGCCAGCAGCCAAGATGGAGGACTAGGCAATCTCTACGAGCAGTACTTC CASSQDGGLGNLYEQYF
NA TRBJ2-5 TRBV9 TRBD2 TGTGCCAGCAGCGCCGGGACTAGTGGTGAGACCCAGTACTTC CASSAGTSGETQYF
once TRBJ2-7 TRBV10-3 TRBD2 TGTGCCATCAGTGATGGAACTAGCGCGGTTTCCTACGAGCAGTACTTC CAISDGTSAVSYEQYF
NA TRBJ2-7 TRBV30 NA TGTGCCTGGTCGATTCTATCCTACGAGCAGTACTTC CAWSILSYEQYF
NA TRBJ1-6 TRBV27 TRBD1 TGTGCCAGCAGCATAGCAGACAGGGTACCTTCACCCCTCCACTTT CASSIADRVPSPLHF
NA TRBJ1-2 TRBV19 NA TGTGCCAGTAGTATGGCCCCAGGGGCGGCTAACTATGGCTACACCTTC CASSMAPGAANYGYTF
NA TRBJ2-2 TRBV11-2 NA TGTGCCAGCAGCTTAGAGCTCCTTAGAAACACCGGGGAGCTGTTTTTT CASSLELLRNTGELFF
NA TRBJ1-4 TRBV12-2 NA TGTGCAAGTCGCCCCGGACAGGGAGGGGGCGAAAAACTGTTTTTT CASRPGQGGGEKLFF
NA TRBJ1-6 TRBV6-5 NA TGTGCCAGCAGTTACTCGCGGGAAGGGGGTTCACCCCTCCACTTT CASSYSREGGSPLHF
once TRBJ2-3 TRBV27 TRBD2 TGTGCCAGCAGTTTGGACGGGATAGCGGGGCGGACGATGGCGCAGTATTTT CASSLDGIAGRTMAQYF
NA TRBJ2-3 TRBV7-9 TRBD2 TGTGCCAGCAGCTCACCGGGACTAGCGGGAGTGTGGGGCGTCGGTACGCAGTATTTT CASSSPGLAGVWGVGTQYF
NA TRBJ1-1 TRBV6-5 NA TGTGCCAGCAGCCGGACTGGGAAAACTGAAGCTTTCTTT CASSRTGKTEAFF
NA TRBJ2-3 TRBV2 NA TGTGCCACGAAAGAAATCGGGGAGAGCACAGATACGCAGTATTTT CATKEIGESTDTQYF
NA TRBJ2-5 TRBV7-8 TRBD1 TGTGCCAGCAGCCTTACGAGGGACAGGGGACGGGAGACCCAGTACTTC CASSLTRDRGRETQYF
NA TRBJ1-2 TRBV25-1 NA TGTGCCAGCAGTGAAACCTATGGCTACACCTTC CASSETYGYTF
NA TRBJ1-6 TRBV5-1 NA TGCGCCAGCAGCTCTGGCGATGGGCATAATTCACCCCTCCACTTT CASSSGDGHNSPLHF